A single sample is the source of the 5 T cell receptor beta chains below, sequenced in a study of shared clonotypes between healthy human individuals. Libraries were prepared by immunoSEQ multiplex PCR; TCRdb keeps only in-frame clonotypes and omits some of them. The data hold under 750,000 clones, with around 77% observed a single time. Sequenced material: memory CD4+ T cells sorted from blood. Subset in this sample: CD45RA-negative fraction. These receptors all stem from a woman younger than 45 in good health.

This chain connects TRBV5-1 to TRBJ2-1; possibly TRBD1 or TRBD2 for D (6 bases each). Trimming took off 1 base at V and 7 bases at J, with 18 bases between the two ends. The CDR3 totals 16 residues. Germline values: CDR1 SGHRS, CDR2 YFSETQ. DNA for the CDR3: TGCGCCAGCAGCTTGAGGGGGGACCCCACTCGGAATGAGCAGTTCTTC. Translated: CASSLRGDPTRNEQFF. Full variable domain (missing parts from reference TRBV5-1 and TRBJ2-1): KAGVTQTPRYLIKTRGQQVTLSCSPISGHRSVSWYQQTPGQGLQFLFEYFSETQRNKGNFPGRFSGRQFSNSRSEMNVSTLELGDSALYLCASSLRGDPTRNEQFFGPGTRLTVL.

The V and J genes are TRBV2 and TRBJ2-3, with 7 positions matching TRBD2. The CDR3 has 15 residues. Trimming cost V 8 bases and J 3 bases; bases outside gene matches: 11. Germline loops: CDR1 SNHLY, CDR2 FYNNEI. The CDR3 sequence is CASGGAAGHTDTQYF. The CDR3 bases are TGTGCCAGCGGCGGGGCAGCGGGGCATACAGATACGCAGTATTTT. Variable domain in full (rest from reference TRBV2 and TRBJ2-3): EPEVTQTPSHQVTQMGQEVILRCVPISNHLYFYWYRQILGQKVEFLVSFYNNEISEKSEIFDDQFSVERPDGSNFTLKIRSTKLEDSAMYFCASGGAAGHTDTQYFGPGTRLTVL.

The table lists this clone with a count of one. This chain uses TRBV7-3 with TRBJ1-2, with no clear D. CDR1 and CDR2 from the germline V gene are SGHTA and FQGTGA. The CDR3 has 13 residues. V lost 0 bases, J lost 8 bases, and 10 bases lay in between. In DNA form, the CDR3 reads TGTGCCAGCAGCTTAACCCTAGGGAACGGCTACACCTTC. It is translated as CASSLTLGNGYTF.

V is TRBV5-1 and J is TRBJ2-5; possibly TRBD2 for D (7 bases). V lost 5 bases, J lost 3 bases, and 23 bases lay in between. The CDR3 sequence is 17 residues long. Germline loops: CDR1 SGHRS, CDR2 YFSETQ. The CDR3 bases are TGCGCCAGCAGGCTAGGTTGGAGATCGGGGGGCGAAGAGACCCAGTACTTC. As protein: CASRLGWRSGGEETQYF.

The chain couples TRBV7-9 to TRBJ1-2; possibly TRBD1 for D (5 bases). V lost 1 base and J 6 bases, leaving 12 bases between the germline ends. This CDR3 comprises 14 residues. In germline, CDR1 is SEHNR, CDR2 FQNEAQ (reference sequence). The CDR3 DNA reads TGTGCCAGCAGCTTAGTTGACAGACCGAATGGCTACACCTTC. This codes for CASSLVDRPNGYTF.